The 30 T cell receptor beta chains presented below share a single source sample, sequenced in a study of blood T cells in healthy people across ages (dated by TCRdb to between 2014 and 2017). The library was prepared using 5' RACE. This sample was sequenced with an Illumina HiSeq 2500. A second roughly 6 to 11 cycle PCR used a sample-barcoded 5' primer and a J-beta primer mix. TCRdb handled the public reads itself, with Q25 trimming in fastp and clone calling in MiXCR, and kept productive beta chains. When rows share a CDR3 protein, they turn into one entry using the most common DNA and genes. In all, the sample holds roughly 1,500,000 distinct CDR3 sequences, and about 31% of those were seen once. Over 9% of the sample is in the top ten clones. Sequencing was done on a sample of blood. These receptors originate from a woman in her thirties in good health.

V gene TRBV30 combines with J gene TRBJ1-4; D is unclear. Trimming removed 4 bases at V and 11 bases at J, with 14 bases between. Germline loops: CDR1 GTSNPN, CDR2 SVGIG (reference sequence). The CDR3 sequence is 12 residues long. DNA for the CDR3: TGTGCCTGGAATGATTTCGGAGAGAAACTGTTTTTT. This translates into CAWNDFGEKLFF.

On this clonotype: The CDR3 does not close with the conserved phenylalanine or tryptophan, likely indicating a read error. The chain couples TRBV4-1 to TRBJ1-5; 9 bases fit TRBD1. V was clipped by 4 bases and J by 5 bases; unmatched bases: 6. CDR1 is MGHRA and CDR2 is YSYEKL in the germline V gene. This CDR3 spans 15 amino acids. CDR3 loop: CASSPGTGWDQPQHV. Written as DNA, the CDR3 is TGCGCCAGCAGCCCCGGGACAGGGTGGGATCAGCCCCAGCATGTT.

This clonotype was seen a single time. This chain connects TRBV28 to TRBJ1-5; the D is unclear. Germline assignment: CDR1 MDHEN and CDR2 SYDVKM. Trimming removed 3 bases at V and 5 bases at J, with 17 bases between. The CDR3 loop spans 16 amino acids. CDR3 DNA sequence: TGTGCCAGCAGTTTTAATTACAGAGGTTTTCATCAGCCCCAGCATTTT. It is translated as CASSFNYRGFHQPQHF.

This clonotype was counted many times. The CDR3, as DNA: TGCAGCGCCGGCGGGACTAGCGGGTGGAGCTCCTACAATGAGCAGTTCTTC. Translating gives CSAGGTSGWSSYNEQFF. V usage is TRBV29-1 and J usage is TRBJ2-1; 12 bases fit TRBD2. The ends lost 7 bases at V and 0 bases at J; junction bases unmatched: 10. The CDR3 covers 17 residues. The germline CDR1 and CDR2 sequences are SQVTM and ANQGSEA.

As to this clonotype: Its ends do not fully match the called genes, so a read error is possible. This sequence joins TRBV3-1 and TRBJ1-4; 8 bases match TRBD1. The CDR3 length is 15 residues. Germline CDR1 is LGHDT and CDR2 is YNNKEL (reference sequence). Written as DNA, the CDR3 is TGTGCCAGCAGCCTACGACAGGGGCTCAAGGAAAAACGGTTTTTT. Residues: CASSLRQGLKEKRFF. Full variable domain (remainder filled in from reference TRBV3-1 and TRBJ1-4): DTAVSQTPKYLVTQMGNDKSIKCEQNLGHDTMYWYKQDSKKFLKIMFSYNNKELIINETVPNRFSPKSPDKAHLNLHINSLELGDSAVYFCASSLRQGLKEKRFFGSGTQLSVL.

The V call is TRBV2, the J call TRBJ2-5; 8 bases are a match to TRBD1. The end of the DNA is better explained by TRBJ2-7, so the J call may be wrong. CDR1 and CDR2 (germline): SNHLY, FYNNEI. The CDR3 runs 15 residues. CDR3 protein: CASSEGPRGPDEQYF. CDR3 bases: TGTGCCAGCAGTGAGGGGCCCAGGGGGCCAGACGAGCAGTACTTC.

This CDR3 reads CASSPSDTRDQPQHF. Here the CDR3 DNA reads TGTGCCAGCAGCCCCTCGGACACGCGAGATCAGCCCCAGCATTTT. The gene calls are TRBV28 and TRBJ1-5; weak D call: TRBD1 (5 bases). CDR1 MDHEN and CDR2 SYDVKM come from the germline V gene. V lost 6 bases and J lost 5, with 17 bases in between. The CDR3 has 15 residues. The variable domain in full, with the rest retrieved from reference TRBV28 and TRBJ1-5, is DVKVTQSSRYLVKRTGEKVFLECVQDMDHENMFWYRQDPGLGLRLIYFSYDVKMKEKGDIPEGYSVSREKKERFSLILESASTNQTSMYLCASSPSDTRDQPQHFGDGTRLSIL.

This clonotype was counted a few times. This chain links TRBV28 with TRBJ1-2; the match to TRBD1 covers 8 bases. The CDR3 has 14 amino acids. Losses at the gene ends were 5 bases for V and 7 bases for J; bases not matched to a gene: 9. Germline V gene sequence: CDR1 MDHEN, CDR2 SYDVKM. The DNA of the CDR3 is TGTGCCAGCAGTGTTCAGGGGGCGGTGGGTGGCTACACCTTC. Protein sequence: CASSVQGAVGGYTF.

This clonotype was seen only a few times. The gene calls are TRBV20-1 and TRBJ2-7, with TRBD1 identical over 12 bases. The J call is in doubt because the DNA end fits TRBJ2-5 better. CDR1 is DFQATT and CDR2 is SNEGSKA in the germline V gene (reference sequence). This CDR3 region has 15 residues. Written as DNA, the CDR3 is TGCAGTACTTCCCGGGACAGGGGGCTTTCGGAGACCCAGTACTTC. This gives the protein CSTSRDRGLSETQYF.

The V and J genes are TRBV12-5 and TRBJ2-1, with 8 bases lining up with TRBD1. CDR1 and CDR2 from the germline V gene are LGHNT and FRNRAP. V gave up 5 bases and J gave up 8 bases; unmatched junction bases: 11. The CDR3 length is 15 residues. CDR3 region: CASGLQGARSDEQFF. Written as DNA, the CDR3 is TGTGCTAGTGGTCTTCAGGGGGCGAGGAGTGATGAGCAGTTCTTC.

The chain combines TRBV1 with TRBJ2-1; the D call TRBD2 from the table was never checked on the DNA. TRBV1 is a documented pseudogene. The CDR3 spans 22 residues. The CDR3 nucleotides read TGCACCAGCAGCCAAGAACTACTCAGACTAGCGGGAGATGCGGATAGGTGCAATGAGCAGTTCTTC. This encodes CTSSQELLRLAGDADRCNEQFF.

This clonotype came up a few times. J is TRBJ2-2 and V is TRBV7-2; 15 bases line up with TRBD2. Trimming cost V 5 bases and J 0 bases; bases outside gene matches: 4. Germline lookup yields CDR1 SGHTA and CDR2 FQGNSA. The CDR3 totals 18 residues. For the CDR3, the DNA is TGTGCCAGCAGCCCGAGGACTAGCGGGAGGGCGAACACCGGGGAGCTGTTTTTT. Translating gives CASSPRTSGRANTGELFF.

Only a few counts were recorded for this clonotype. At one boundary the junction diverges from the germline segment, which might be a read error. The CDR3 bases are TGTGCCGGCAGCAAAGGGACAGAGCCCACTAACTATGGCTACACCTTC. Translated: CAGSKGTEPTNYGYTF. The genes are TRBV3-1 and TRBJ1-2, with TRBD1 matching over 7 bases. CDR1 is LGHDT and CDR2 is YNNKEL in the germline V gene (reference sequence). The CDR3 totals 16 residues.

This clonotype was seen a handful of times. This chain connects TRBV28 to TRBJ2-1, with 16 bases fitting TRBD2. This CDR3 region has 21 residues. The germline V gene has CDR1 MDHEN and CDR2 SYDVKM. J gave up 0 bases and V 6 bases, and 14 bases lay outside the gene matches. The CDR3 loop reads CASSLPPGTSGRVISYNEQFF. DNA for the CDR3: TGTGCCAGCAGCCTTCCTCCCGGGACTAGCGGGAGGGTAATCTCCTACAATGAGCAGTTCTTC. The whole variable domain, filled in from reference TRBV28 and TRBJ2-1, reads DVKVTQSSRYLVKRTGEKVFLECVQDMDHENMFWYRQDPGLGLRLIYFSYDVKMKEKGDIPEGYSVSREKKERFSLILESASTNQTSMYLCASSLPPGTSGRVISYNEQFFGPGTRLTVL.

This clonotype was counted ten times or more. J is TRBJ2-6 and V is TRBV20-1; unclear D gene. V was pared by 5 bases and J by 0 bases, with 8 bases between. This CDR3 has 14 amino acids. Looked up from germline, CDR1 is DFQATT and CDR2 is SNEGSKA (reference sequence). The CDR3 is CSARKYSGANVLTF. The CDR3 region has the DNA TGCAGTGCTCGGAAATACTCTGGGGCCAACGTCCTGACTTTC.

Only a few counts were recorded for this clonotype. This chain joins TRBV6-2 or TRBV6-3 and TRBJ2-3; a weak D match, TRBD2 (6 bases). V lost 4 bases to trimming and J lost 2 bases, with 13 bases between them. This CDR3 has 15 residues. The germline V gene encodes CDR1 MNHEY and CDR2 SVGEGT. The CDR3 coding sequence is TGTGCCAGCAGTTGGTCTGCGGGGAACACAGATACGCAGTATTTT. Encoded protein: CASSWSAGNTDTQYF.

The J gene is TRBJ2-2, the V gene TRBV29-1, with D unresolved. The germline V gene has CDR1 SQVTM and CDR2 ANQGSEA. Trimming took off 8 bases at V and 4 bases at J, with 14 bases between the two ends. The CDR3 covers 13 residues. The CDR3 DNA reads TGCAGCTTTCCCCACCCCTTCACCGGGGAGCTGTTTTTT. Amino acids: CSFPHPFTGELFF.

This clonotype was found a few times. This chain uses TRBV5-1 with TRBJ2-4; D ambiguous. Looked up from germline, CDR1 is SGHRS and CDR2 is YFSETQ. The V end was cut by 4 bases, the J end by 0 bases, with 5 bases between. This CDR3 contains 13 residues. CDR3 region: CASSGVAKNIQYF. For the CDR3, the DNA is TGCGCCAGCAGCGGAGTAGCCAAAAACATTCAGTACTTC.

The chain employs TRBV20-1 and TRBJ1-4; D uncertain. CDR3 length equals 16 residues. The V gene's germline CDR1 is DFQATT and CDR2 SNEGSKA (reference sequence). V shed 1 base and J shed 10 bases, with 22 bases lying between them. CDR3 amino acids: CSARGGAGPDLGKLFF. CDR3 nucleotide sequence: TGCAGTGCTAGAGGGGGTGCTGGCCCGGACCTCGGAAAACTGTTTTTT.

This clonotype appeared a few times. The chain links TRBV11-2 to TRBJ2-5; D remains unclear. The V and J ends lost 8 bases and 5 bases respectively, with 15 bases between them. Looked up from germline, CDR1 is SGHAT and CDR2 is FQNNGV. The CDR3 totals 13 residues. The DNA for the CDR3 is TGTGCCAGCTCCCGGGCGGTCGGGGAGACCCAGTACTTC. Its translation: CASSRAVGETQYF. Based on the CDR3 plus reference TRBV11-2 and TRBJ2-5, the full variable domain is EAGVAQSPRYKIIEKRQSVAFWCNPISGHATLYWYQQILGQGPKLLIQFQNNGVVDDSQLPKDRFSAERLKGVDSTLKIQPAKLEDSAVYLCASSRAVGETQYFGPGTRLLVL.

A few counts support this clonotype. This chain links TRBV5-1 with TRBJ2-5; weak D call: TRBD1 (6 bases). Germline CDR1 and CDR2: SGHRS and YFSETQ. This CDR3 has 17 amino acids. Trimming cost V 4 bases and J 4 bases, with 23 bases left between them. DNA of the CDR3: TGCGCCAGCAGCCGGTTTCCAGCGACAGGCGGCGGAGAGACCCAGTACTTC. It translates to CASSRFPATGGGETQYF.

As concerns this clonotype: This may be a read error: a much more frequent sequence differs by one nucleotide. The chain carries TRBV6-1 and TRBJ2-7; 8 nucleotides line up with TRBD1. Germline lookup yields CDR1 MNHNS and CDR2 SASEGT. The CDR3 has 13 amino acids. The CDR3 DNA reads TGTGCCGGCAGCGACAGGGGTCTCGGCGAGCAGTACTTC. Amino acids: CAGSDRGLGEQYF.

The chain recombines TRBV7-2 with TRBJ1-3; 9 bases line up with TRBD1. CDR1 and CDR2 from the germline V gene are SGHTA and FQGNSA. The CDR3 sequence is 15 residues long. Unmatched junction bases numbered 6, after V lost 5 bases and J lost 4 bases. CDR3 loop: CASSPRTGVGNTIYF. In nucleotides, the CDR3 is TGTGCCAGCAGCCCCCGGACAGGGGTGGGAAACACCATATATTTT.

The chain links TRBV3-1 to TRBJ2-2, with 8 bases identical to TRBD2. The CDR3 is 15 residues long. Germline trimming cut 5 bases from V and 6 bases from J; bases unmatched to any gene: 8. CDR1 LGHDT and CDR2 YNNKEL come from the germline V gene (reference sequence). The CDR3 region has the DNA TGTGCCAGCAGCATGGGACTAGTGGTTCCCGGGGAGCTGTTTTTT. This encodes CASSMGLVVPGELFF.

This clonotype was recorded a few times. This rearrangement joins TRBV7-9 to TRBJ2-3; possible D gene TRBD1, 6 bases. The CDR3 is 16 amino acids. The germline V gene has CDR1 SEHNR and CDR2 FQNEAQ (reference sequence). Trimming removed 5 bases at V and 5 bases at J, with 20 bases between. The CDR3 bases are TGTGCCAGCAGCCCGGGACACCTCTCGGGTGTAGATACGCAGTATTTT. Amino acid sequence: CASSPGHLSGVDTQYF.

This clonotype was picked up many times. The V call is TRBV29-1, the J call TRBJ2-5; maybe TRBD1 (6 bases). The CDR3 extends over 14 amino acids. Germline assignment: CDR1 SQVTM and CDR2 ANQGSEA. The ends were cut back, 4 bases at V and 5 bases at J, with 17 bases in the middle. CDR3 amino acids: CSVGDMPFGETQYF. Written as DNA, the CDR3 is TGCAGCGTTGGGGACATGCCCTTTGGGGAGACCCAGTACTTC.

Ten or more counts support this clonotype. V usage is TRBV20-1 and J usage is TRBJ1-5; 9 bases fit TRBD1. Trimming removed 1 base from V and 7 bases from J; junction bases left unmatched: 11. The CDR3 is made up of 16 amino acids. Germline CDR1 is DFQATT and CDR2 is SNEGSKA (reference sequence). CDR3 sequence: CSARGGTGFKGQPQHF. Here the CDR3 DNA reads TGCAGTGCTAGAGGTGGGACAGGGTTCAAGGGGCAGCCCCAGCATTTT.

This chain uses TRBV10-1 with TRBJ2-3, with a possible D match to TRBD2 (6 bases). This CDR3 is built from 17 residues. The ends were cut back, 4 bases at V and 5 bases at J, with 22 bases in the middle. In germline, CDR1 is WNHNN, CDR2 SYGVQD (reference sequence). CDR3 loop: CASSARRVAAGLDTQYF. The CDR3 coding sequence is TGCGCCAGCAGTGCCAGAAGGGTGGCGGCGGGATTAGATACGCAGTATTTT.

The CDR3 DNA follows: TGTGCTAGTGGGGGGGGAGGGGGGAACACAGATACGCAGTATTTT. Translated: CASGGGGGNTDTQYF. The chain couples TRBV12-5 to TRBJ2-3; D might be TRBD2 (7 bases). The CDR3 length is 15 residues. From germline, CDR1 is LGHNT and CDR2 FRNRAP. Trimming left V 6 bases short and J 2 bases short, with 15 bases between.

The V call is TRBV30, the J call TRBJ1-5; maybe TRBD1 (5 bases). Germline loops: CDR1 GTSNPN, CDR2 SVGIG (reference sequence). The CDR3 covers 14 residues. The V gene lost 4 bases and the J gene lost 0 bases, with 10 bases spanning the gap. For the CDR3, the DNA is TGTGCCTGGACCATGGGGGATAGCAATCAGCCCCAGCATTTT. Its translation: CAWTMGDSNQPQHF.